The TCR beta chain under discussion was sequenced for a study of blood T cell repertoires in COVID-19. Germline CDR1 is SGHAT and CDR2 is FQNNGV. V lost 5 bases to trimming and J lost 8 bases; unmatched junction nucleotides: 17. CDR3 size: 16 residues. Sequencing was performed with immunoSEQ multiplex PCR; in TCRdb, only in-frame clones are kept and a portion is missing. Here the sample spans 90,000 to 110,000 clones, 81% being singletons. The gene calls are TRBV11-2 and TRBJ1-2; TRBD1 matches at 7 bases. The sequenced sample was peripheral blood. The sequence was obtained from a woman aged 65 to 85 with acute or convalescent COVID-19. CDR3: CASSPQGVKGGWGYTF. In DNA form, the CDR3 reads TGTGCCAGCAGCCCCCAGGGGGTCAAAGGGGGCTGGGGCTACACCTTC.